Reported below is one TCR beta chain. The antigen remains undetermined. TCRdb keeps only in-frame clones here, not all; method: immunoSEQ multiplex PCR. The data contain 150,000 or so clones, 90% of them singletons. This entry is derived from a study of T cell responses to AZD1222 COVID-19 vaccine. About the study: Second-dose groups at about 4 or about 12 weeks were pooled.

Whole-study results and caveats: Only a handful of people who got AZD1222 tested seropositive at baseline. Reportedly, nearly half of unique spike TCRs recognized epitopes outside B.1.351/B.1.1.7 mutations. There were vaccine-associated CD4 TCRs across spike, dominant at 160-218 and 743-854.

This CDR3 has 13 amino acids. V lost 3 bases and J lost 5; bases outside the gene matches: 1. Germline-derived CDR1 and CDR2 are MNHEY and SVGAGI. This TCR came from an adult in good health. The rearrangement uses TRBV6-5 and TRBJ1-5; 7 positions agree with TRBD1. The sequencing used peripheral blood, collected on day 0 of AZD1222 vaccination. The CDR3 spells CASSYQGDQPQHF. DNA for the CDR3: TGTGCCAGCAGTTATCAGGGGGATCAGCCCCAGCATTTT.